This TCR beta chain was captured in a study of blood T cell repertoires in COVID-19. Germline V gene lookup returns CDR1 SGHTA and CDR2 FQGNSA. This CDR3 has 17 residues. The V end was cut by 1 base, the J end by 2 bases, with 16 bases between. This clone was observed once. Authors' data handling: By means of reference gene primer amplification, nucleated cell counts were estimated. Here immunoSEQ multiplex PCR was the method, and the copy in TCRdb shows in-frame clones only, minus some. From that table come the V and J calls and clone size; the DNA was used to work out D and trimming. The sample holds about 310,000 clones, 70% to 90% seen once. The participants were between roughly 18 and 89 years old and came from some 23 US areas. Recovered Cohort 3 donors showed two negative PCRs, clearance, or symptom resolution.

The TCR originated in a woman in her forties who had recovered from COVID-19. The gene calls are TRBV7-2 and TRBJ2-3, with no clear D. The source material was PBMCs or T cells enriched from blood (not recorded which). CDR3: CASSLVGLRRVTDTQYF. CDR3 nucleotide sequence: TGTGCCAGCAGCTTAGTAGGTCTGCGGCGAGTCACAGATACGCAGTATTTT.